The entry below describes one T cell receptor (beta chain). The antigen remains undetermined. This specimen belongs to a study of cytomegalovirus exposure and HLA in healthy donors. Study-level points and caveats: TCR beta sequences reportedly predicted most subjects' HLA-A and HLA-B alleles accurately.

V gave up 8 bases and J gave up 6 bases; unmatched junction bases: 7. CDR3 size: 13 residues. CDR1 and CDR2 from the germline V gene are SGHNT and YENEEA. The PCR contained 60 Vbeta and 13 Jbeta primers. Data came from immunoSEQ multiplex PCR; TCRdb stores just in-frame clones and leaves some out. Of approximately 140,000 clones listed, around 79% are singletons. This chain connects TRBV11-3 to TRBJ2-3; 8 bases align to TRBD2. The sequence derives from a man in his fifties in good health and CMV-seropositive. Specimen: PBMCs. CDR3 DNA sequence: TGTGCCAGCTGCTCTAGCGGGTGCGATACGCAGTATTTT. Translation gives CASCSSGCDTQYF.